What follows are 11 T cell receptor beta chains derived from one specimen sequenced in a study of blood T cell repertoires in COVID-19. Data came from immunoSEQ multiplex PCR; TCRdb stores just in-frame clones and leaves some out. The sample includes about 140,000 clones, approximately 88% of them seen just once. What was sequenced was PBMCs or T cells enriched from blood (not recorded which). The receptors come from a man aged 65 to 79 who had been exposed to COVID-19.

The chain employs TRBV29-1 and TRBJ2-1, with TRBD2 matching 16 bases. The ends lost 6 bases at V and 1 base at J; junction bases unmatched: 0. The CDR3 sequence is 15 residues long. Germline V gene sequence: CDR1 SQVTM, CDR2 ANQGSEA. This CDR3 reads CSVGLAGGSYNEQFF. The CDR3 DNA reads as TGCAGCGTGGGACTAGCGGGAGGGTCCTACAATGAGCAGTTCTTC.

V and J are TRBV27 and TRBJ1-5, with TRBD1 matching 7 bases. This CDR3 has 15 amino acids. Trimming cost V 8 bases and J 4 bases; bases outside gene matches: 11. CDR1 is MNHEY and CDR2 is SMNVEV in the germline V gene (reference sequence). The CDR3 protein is CASGFLGQTNQPQHF. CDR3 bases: TGTGCCAGCGGATTCTTGGGACAGACGAATCAGCCCCAGCATTTT.

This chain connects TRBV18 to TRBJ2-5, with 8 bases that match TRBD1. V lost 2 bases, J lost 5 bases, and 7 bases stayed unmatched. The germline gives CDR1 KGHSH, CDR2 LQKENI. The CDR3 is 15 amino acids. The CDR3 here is CASSPGQGADETQYF. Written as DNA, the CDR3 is TGTGCCAGCTCACCAGGCCAGGGGGCGGACGAGACCCAGTACTTC.

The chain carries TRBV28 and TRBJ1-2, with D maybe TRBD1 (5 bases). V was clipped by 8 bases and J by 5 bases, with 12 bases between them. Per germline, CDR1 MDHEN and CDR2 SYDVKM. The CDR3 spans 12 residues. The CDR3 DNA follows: TGTGCCAGCGTATTGCAGGGTTATGGCTACACCTTC. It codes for CASVLQGYGYTF.

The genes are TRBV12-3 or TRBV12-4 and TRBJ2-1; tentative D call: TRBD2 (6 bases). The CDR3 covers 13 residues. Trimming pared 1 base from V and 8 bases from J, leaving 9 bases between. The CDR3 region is CASSLDPGDEQFF. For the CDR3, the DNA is TGTGCCAGCAGTTTAGATCCGGGGGATGAGCAGTTCTTC.

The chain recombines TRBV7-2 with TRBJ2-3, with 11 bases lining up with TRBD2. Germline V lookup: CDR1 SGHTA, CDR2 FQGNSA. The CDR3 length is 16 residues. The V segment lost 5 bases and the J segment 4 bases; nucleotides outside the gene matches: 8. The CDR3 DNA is TGTGCCAGCAGCAAAACTAGCGGGAGTTACGCAGATACGCAGTATTTT. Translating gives CASSKTSGSYADTQYF.

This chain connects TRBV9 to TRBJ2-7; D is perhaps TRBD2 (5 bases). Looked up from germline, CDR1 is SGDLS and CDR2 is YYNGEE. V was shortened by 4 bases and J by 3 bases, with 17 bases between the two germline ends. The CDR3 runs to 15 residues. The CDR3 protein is CASSIHGADIYEQYF. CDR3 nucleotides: TGTGCCAGCAGCATTCATGGAGCGGATATCTACGAGCAGTACTTC.

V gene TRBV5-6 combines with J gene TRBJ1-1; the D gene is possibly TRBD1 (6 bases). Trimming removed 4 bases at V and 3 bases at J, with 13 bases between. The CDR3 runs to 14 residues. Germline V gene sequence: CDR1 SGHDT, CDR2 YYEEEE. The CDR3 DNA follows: TGTGCCAGCAGCCTCGGTGGGGGCCACACTGAAGCTTTCTTT. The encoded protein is CASSLGGGHTEAFF.

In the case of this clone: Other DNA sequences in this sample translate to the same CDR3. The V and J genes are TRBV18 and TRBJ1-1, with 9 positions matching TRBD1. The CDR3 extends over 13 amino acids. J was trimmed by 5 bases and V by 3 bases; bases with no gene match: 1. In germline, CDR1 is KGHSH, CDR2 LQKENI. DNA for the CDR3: TGTGCCAGCTCACCCGGACAGGGGACTGAAGCTTTCTTT. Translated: CASSPGQGTEAFF.

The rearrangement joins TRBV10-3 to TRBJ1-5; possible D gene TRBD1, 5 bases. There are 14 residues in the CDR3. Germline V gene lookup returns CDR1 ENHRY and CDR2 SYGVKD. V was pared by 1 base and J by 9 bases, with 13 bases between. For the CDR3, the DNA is TGTGCCATCAGTGAGTTAGGGGCGGAGGGGCCCCAGCATTTT. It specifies CAISELGAEGPQHF.

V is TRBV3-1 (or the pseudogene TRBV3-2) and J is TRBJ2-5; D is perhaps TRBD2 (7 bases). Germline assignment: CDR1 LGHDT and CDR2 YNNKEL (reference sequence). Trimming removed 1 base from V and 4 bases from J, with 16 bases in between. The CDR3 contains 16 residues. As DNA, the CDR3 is TGTGCCAGCAGCCAAGGAAGGGGGAGGGGGTCAGAGACCCAGTACTTC. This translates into CASSQGRGRGSETQYF.